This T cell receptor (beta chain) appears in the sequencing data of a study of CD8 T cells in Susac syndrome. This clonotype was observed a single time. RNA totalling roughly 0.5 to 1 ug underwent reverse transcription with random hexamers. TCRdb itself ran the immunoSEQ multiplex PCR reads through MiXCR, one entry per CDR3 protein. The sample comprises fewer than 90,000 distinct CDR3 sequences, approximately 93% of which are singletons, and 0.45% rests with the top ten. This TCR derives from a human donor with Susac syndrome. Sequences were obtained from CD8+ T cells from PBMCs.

CDR3 region: CASSPAVSYEQYF. The CDR3 nucleotides read TGTGCCAGCAGTCCCGCCGTGTCCTACGAGCAGTACTTC. The genes are TRBV27 and TRBJ2-7; D remains ambiguous. Trimming took 5 bases from V and 1 from J, leaving 9 bases between them. CDR3 size: 13 residues. The germline V gene has CDR1 MNHEY and CDR2 SMNVEV (reference sequence).